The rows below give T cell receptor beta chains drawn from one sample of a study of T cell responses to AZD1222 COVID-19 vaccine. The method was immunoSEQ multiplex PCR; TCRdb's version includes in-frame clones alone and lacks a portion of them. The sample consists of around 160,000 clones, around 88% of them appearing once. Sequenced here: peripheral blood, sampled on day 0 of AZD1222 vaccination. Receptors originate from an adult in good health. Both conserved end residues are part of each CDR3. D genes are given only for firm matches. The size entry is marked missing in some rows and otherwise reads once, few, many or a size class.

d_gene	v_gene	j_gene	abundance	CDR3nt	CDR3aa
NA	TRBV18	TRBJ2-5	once	TGTGCCAGCTCATCGGACAGTAATGAAGAGACCCAGTACTTC	CASSSDSNEETQYF
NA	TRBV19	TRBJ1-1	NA	TGTGCCACCTCCCCGACAGGCGTTCCGTGGGACACTGAAGCTTTCTTT	CATSPTGVPWDTEAFF
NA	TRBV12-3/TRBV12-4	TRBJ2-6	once	TGTGCCGACGGCTCTGGGGCCAACGTCCTGACTTTC	CADGSGANVLTF
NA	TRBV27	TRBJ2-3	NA	TGTGCCAGCAGTATGCAGACGTCCCCGAGCACAGATACGCAGTATTTT	CASSMQTSPSTDTQYF
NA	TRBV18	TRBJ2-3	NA	TGTGCCAGCTCACAGACTCAAACCACAGATACGCAGTATTTT	CASSQTQTTDTQYF
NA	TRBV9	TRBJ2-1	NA	TGTGCCAGCAGCGTAGACCCAGGGAAGAACAATGAGCAGTTCTTC	CASSVDPGKNNEQFF
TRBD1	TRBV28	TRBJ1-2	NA	TGTGCCAGTATCTCGGGGACAGGGAACTATGGCTACACCTTC	CASISGTGNYGYTF
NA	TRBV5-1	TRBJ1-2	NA	TGCGCCAGCAGCCTGGTGGGGGACTATGGCTACACCTTC	CASSLVGDYGYTF
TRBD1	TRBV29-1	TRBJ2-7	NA	TGCAGCGTTGTGAAGAGTGGACAGGGGGCGGGGGAGCAGTACTTC	CSVVKSGQGAGEQYF
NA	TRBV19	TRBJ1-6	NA	TGTGCCAGTAGTCCCATGGCGAGGGAAAATTCACCCCTCCACTTT	CASSPMARENSPLHF
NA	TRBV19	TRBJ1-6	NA	TGTGCCAGTAGTTCCGGATGGCACCCCCTCCACTTT	CASSSGWHPLHF
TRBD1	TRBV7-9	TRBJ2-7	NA	TGTGCCAGCAGCCCGTCCAGGACAGGGCGCCCCTCTTCCGAGCAGTACTTC	CASSPSRTGRPSSEQYF
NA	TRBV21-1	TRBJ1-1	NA	TGTGCCAGCCCGCGGGGAGGGATCTTGGGGACTGAAGCTTTCTTT	CASPRGGILGTEAFF
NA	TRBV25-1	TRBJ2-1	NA	TGTGCCAGCAGTGCCCCCGGGTCCCGGTATGAGCAGTTCTTC	CASSAPGSRYEQFF
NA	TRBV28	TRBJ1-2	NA	TGTGCCAGCAAAGAAAGCGATGGCTACACCTTC	CASKESDGYTF
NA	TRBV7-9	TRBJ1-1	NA	TGTGCCAGCAGCCGCGACGCGAGAGACACTGAAGCTTTCTTT	CASSRDARDTEAFF